These 26 T cell receptor beta chains were sequenced from one sample in a study of identical twins. TCRdb fed the 5' RACE reads into MiXCR, producing one record per CDR3 protein. The sample has hundreds of thousands of distinct CDR3 sequences; roughly 18% are singletons. These sequences were also reported in another study, on T cells expressing NK-cell markers.

The sample consisted of PBMCs. The receptors originated from a young woman in good health.

The CDR3 protein is CASSSPPEKLFF. The CDR3 DNA reads TGTGCCAGCAGTTCTCCCCCTGAAAAACTGTTTTTT. The chain joins TRBV12-3 or TRBV12-4 to TRBJ1-4; D unclear. The germline V and J ends were trimmed by 4 bases and 7 bases, with 7 bases remaining between them. The CDR3 runs 12 residues.

This clonotype has a count of ten or more. V gene TRBV29-1 combines with J gene TRBJ2-7, with D unclear. V lost 7 bases, J lost 2 bases, and 18 bases lay in between. Germline V lookup: CDR1 SQVTM, CDR2 ANQGSEA. The CDR3 has 14 residues. CDR3 DNA sequence: TGCAGCGCACCTCGGGCTTACGCTCCCTACGAGCAGTACTTC. Its translation: CSAPRAYAPYEQYF.

This chain joins TRBV27 and TRBJ2-7; TRBD2 matches 7 bases. V lost 3 bases to trimming and J lost 1 base; unmatched junction nucleotides: 6. Germline V CDR1 and CDR2: MNHEY, SMNVEV (reference sequence). The CDR3 is 15 amino acids. CDR3 sequence reads: CASSFGGEGSYEQYF. The DNA for the CDR3 is TGTGCCAGCAGTTTTGGGGGGGAAGGTTCCTACGAGCAGTACTTC.

This clonotype was recorded a few times. The chain recombines TRBV12-3 or TRBV12-4 with TRBJ2-3, with TRBD2 matching 9 bases. The CDR3 is made up of 16 amino acids. V lost 1 base and J lost 2; bases outside the gene matches: 4. The CDR3 loop reads CASSLGGTSITDTQYF. The CDR3 DNA reads as TGTGCCAGCAGTTTAGGGGGGACTAGCATCACAGATACGCAGTATTTT.

This clonotype showed up just a few times. This sequence joins TRBV12-3 or TRBV12-4 and TRBJ1-1; D gene ambiguous. Trimming stripped 5 bases from V and 11 bases from J, with 15 bases between. There are 12 residues in the CDR3. The CDR3 is CASSQITDPAFF. The CDR3, as DNA: TGTGCCAGCAGTCAAATTACAGATCCGGCTTTCTTT.

The rearrangement uses TRBV27 and TRBJ2-1; maybe TRBD2 (5 bases). Germline V gives CDR1 MNHEY, CDR2 SMNVEV (reference sequence). V was trimmed by 6 bases and J by 7 bases, leaving 16 bases between them. The CDR3 contains 14 residues. For the CDR3, the DNA is TGTGCCAGCAGCCCTGCAACTAGGACTAATGAGCAGTTCTTC. Amino acids: CASSPATRTNEQFF.

This clonotype was seen a handful of times. The chain employs TRBV27 and TRBJ2-2; D not certain. Germline V gene data show CDR1 as MNHEY and CDR2 as SMNVEV (reference sequence). CDR3 size: 13 residues. Trimming took 7 bases from V and 1 from J, leaving 7 bases between them. CDR3 DNA sequence: TGTGCCAGCAAACCGGGGAACACCGGGGAGCTGTTTTTT. Translated, it gives CASKPGNTGELFF.

This clonotype has only a few counts. The chain joins TRBV6-5 to TRBJ1-6; 10 bases are shared with TRBD1. The germline V gene has CDR1 MNHEY and CDR2 SVGAGI. After removal of 4 bases from V and 8 bases from J, the junction contained 14 bases not matched to a gene. There are 18 residues in the CDR3. CDR3 in amino acids: CASSSRDRGPLRDSPLHF. The CDR3 nucleotides are TGTGCCAGCAGTTCCCGGGACAGGGGACCTCTCAGGGATTCACCCCTCCACTTT.

V and J are TRBV18 and TRBJ2-1; D is unclear. Germline loops: CDR1 KGHSH, CDR2 LQKENI. Trimming cost V 6 bases and J 5 bases, with 11 bases left between them. The CDR3 is 13 amino acids. For the CDR3, the DNA is TGTGCCAGCTCGGACGGGTTAAACAATGAGCAGTTCTTC. Protein sequence: CASSDGLNNEQFF.

This clonotype has more than one count but fewer than ten. This chain links TRBV6-1 with TRBJ2-7; 11 nucleotides match TRBD2. The V segment lost 3 bases and the J segment 2 bases; nucleotides outside the gene matches: 6. Germline CDR1 reads MNHNS; CDR2 reads SASEGT. The CDR3 covers 16 residues. The CDR3 region has the DNA TGTGCCAGCAGTGAGGCTACTAGCGGGGGTACCTACGAGCAGTACTTC. It translates to CASSEATSGGTYEQYF.

This clonotype has at least ten counts. The V and J genes are TRBV7-9 and TRBJ2-7; 9 nucleotides line up with TRBD1. V gave up 5 bases and J gave up 2 bases; unmatched junction bases: 7. Germline V gene data show CDR1 as SEHNR and CDR2 as FQNEAQ (reference sequence). The CDR3 contains 15 residues. In DNA, the CDR3 is TGTGCCAGCAGCCTCGAGGGGGACAGGGCCTACGAGCAGTACTTC. Encoded protein: CASSLEGDRAYEQYF.

This clonotype was seen at least ten times. The chain is built from TRBV12-3 or TRBV12-4 and TRBJ2-7; possible D gene TRBD1, 5 bases. Trimming removed 6 bases at V and 5 bases at J, with 8 bases between. The CDR3 extends over 11 amino acids. Here the CDR3 DNA reads TGTGCCAGCAGCCACAGGAACGAGCAGTACTTC. Translating it yields CASSHRNEQYF.

This clonotype was observed a handful of times. This chain joins TRBV5-1 and TRBJ2-5, with D maybe TRBD1 (5 bases). Germline CDR1 is SGHRS and CDR2 is YFSETQ. V dropped 3 bases and J dropped 1 base, with 10 bases sitting between them. The CDR3 runs to 14 residues. The DNA of the CDR3 is TGCGCCAGCAGCTCCGGACAAGCCCAAGAGACCCAGTACTTC. Translated, it gives CASSSGQAQETQYF.

This clonotype has only a few counts. This chain links TRBV20-1 with TRBJ1-1, with D possibly being TRBD1 (5 bases). The CDR3 has 15 amino acids. Per germline, CDR1 DFQATT and CDR2 SNEGSKA (reference sequence). Between the trimmed V and J ends, which lost 2 bases and 7 bases, there was a span of 20 bases. CDR3: CSARRRGLGRLEAFF. Here the CDR3 DNA reads TGCAGTGCTAGAAGGAGGGGACTTGGCAGACTTGAAGCTTTCTTT.

The chain uses TRBV20-1 and TRBJ2-1; D is ambiguous. Germline assignment: CDR1 DFQATT and CDR2 SNEGSKA (reference sequence). The CDR3 is made up of 11 amino acids. The CDR3 DNA is TGCAGGGGCGACTCGGGCGATGAGCAGTTCTTC. Its protein is CRGDSGDEQFF.

This chain uses TRBV12-3 or TRBV12-4 with TRBJ1-3; a possible D gene is TRBD1 (6 bases). V lost 1 base and J 4 bases, leaving 11 bases between the germline ends. The CDR3 sequence is 15 residues long. This CDR3 reads CASSLGGAGGNTIYF. In nucleotides, the CDR3 is TGTGCCAGCAGTTTAGGGGGGGCAGGGGGAAACACCATATATTTT.

Only a few counts were recorded for this clonotype. This sequence joins TRBV4-2 and TRBJ2-7, with TRBD1 as a possible D gene (5 bases). The CDR3 covers 16 residues. Germline CDR1 is LGHNA and CDR2 is YNFKEQ. Trimming shortened V by 1 base and J by 3 bases, and 16 bases separated the two germline ends. CDR3 region: CASSQASRQGSYEQYF. CDR3 sequence (DNA): TGTGCCAGCAGCCAAGCTTCAAGGCAGGGCAGCTACGAGCAGTACTTC.

This clonotype was detected many times. This chain connects TRBV12-3 or TRBV12-4 to TRBJ1-2, with a weak D call TRBD1 (5 bases). With 3 bases removed from V and 8 bases from J, the gap between germline ends came to 10 bases. The CDR3 extends over 12 amino acids. The DNA for the CDR3 is TGTGCCAGCAGTTTTGGGGGTCCGGGCTACACCTTC. Protein product: CASSFGGPGYTF.

The rearrangement uses TRBV10-3 and TRBJ2-1; TRBD2 aligns across 10 bases. The CDR3 covers 14 residues. Trimming at V came to 8 bases and at J to 7 bases, leaving 8 bases not matched to a gene. In germline, CDR1 is ENHRY, CDR2 SYGVKD. This chain's CDR3 is CAISSGRALNEQFF. CDR3 nucleotide sequence: TGTGCCATCTCCAGCGGGAGGGCCTTGAATGAGCAGTTCTTC.

This clonotype showed up just a few times. The chain joins TRBV20-1 to TRBJ2-7; possible D gene TRBD1, 6 bases. CDR1 DFQATT and CDR2 SNEGSKA come from the germline V gene (reference sequence). The CDR3 is made up of 15 amino acids. V was cut by 0 bases and J by 5 bases, with 17 bases left in between. CDR3 bases: TGCAGTGCTAGAGATCAGGGCAGGGGTAGGCACGAGCAGTACTTC. It is translated as CSARDQGRGRHEQYF.

Only a few counts were recorded for this clonotype. For the CDR3, the DNA is TGTGCCAGCAGCCCTTGGACAGGGGGAGGTGACGAGCAGTACTTC. It codes for CASSPWTGGGDEQYF. The gene calls are TRBV3-1 and TRBJ2-7, with 10 bases aligning to TRBD1. The CDR3 totals 15 residues. Losses at the gene ends were 4 bases for V and 5 bases for J; bases not matched to a gene: 8. Germline loops: CDR1 LGHDT, CDR2 YNNKEL (reference sequence).

The table lists this clonotype with a few counts. The V and J genes are TRBV20-1 and TRBJ2-1; 7 nucleotides align to TRBD1. The CDR3 runs to 16 residues. CDR1 is DFQATT and CDR2 is SNEGSKA in the germline V gene (reference sequence). V dropped 0 bases and J dropped 5; count of bases not matched to a gene: 10. CDR3 in DNA: TGCAGTGCTAGAGATATAGGGACAGTGAGGAACAATGAGCAGTTCTTC. Amino acid sequence: CSARDIGTVRNNEQFF.

This clonotype was counted only a few times. The rearrangement uses TRBV12-3 or TRBV12-4 and TRBJ1-2; no firm D call. The V end was cut by 2 bases, the J end by 8 bases, with 18 bases between. The CDR3 contains 15 residues. CDR3 sequence reads: CASSLFGSSGAGYTF. In DNA, the CDR3 is TGTGCCAGCAGTTTATTTGGGTCGTCAGGTGCGGGCTACACCTTC.

A single count supports this clonotype. The chain joins TRBV10-3 to TRBJ2-7; TRBD2 agrees at 8 bases. The ends lost 4 bases at V and 3 bases at J; junction bases unmatched: 11. CDR1 is ENHRY and CDR2 is SYGVKD in the germline V gene. The CDR3 is 16 residues long. CDR3 DNA sequence: TGTGCCATCAGTGGTAACGGGACTAGGGCGTACTACGAGCAGTACTTC. Protein sequence: CAISGNGTRAYYEQYF.

At least ten counts were recorded for this clonotype. The rearrangement joins TRBV5-1 to TRBJ2-3; 10 bases are shared with TRBD1. V dropped 5 bases and J dropped 2; count of bases not matched to a gene: 8. The CDR3 length is 16 residues. CDR1 and CDR2 (germline): SGHRS, YFSETQ. The CDR3 is CASRQRDRGYTDTQYF. CDR3 in DNA: TGCGCCAGCAGGCAACGGGACAGGGGTTACACAGATACGCAGTATTTT.

J is TRBJ1-2 and V is TRBV5-8; the D is unclear. CDR1 is SGHTS, CDR2 YDEGEE, per germline. The CDR3 is 15 residues long. The V and J ends lost 2 bases and 8 bases respectively, with 19 bases between them. CDR3 nucleotides: TGTGCCAGCAGCTTTGGGCCAGCCCTAACCGGGGGCTACACCTTC. It codes for CASSFGPALTGGYTF.